This TCR beta chain came from a study of T cells in Graves' hyperthyroidism and ophthalmopathy. Study at large: Peripheral blood was secured at the point of initial diagnosis, before any treatment.

Active moderate-to-severe ophthalmopathy, Clinical Activity Score at least 3, NOSPECS at least 4, under 3 months' duration. Uncontrolled infection, other autoimmune disease, pregnancy or lactation barred patients from enrollment. Clinicians diagnosed patients from clinical symptoms, serum thyroxine and TRAb, thyroid ultrasound and orbital computed tomography. V was clipped by 9 bases and J by 0 bases; unmatched bases: 11. The CDR3 has 17 amino acids. Germline V CDR1 and CDR2: MNHNS, SASEGT. TCR beta CDR3 regions were amplified from RNA transcripts. First-round RT-PCR with HTBI primers amplified the TCR CDR3 region. TCRdb itself ran the multiplex PCR reads through MiXCR, one entry per CDR3 protein. Seen here are 410,000 or so distinct CDR3 sequences, under 15% observed once, and the top ten hold over 10%.

What was sequenced was blood. V and J are TRBV6-1 and TRBJ2-6, with TRBD1 matching 7 bases. The clonotype comes from a man aged 18 to 30 with Graves' ophthalmopathy. The CDR3 nucleotides are TGTGCCAGTGCCCGGGACAGCGCTAACTCTGGGGCCAACGTCCTGACTTTC. Translating gives CASARDSANSGANVLTF.